A selection of T cell receptor beta chains follows, all from one sample in a study of CD8+CD57+ T cells in acquired aplastic anemia. TCRdb reprocessed the reads with MiXCR, giving one entry per CDR3 protein. In the table there are more than 40,000 distinct CDR3 sequences, 70% to 80% of which are singletons. The sequenced sample consisted of sorted CD4+, CD8+, or CD8+CD57+ T cells (not recorded which) from PBMCs. These receptors came from a human donor in good health, serving as a control. CDR3s include the opening cysteine and the closing phenylalanine or tryptophan. A D gene is named only where the DNA matches it firmly. Clone size appears in some rows only: once, few, many, or a class for an expanded clone.

>TRBV7-2|TRBJ2-6|-|-
CASSFSSGANVLTF
TGTGCCAGCAGCTTCAGCTCTGGGGCCAACGTCCTGACTTTC
>TRBV10-3|TRBJ2-7|-|-
CAISELGGGGFHEQYF
TGTGCCATCAGTGAATTGGGTGGAGGCGGTTTCCACGAGCAGTACTTC
>TRBV24-1|TRBJ1-1|-|-
CATSEGARNTEAFF
TGTGCCACCAGTGAGGGGGCCAGGAACACTGAAGCTTTCTTT
>TRBV10-1|TRBJ2-7|TRBD1|-
CASSDRGNEQYF
TGTGCCAGCTCAGACAGGGGGAACGAGCAGTACTTC
>TRBV11-3|TRBJ2-3|-|-
CASSLDQDTQYF
TGTGCCAGCAGCTTAGATCAGGATACGCAGTATTTT
>TRBV10-3|TRBJ2-1|TRBD2|-
CAISETTLAGGRLNEQFF
TGTGCCATCAGTGAGACTACCTTAGCGGGGGGCCGCCTCAATGAGCAGTTCTTC
>TRBV19|TRBJ1-5|-|-
CASSIGGIWHF
TGTGCCAGTAGTATAGGGGGAATATGGCATTTT
>TRBV2|TRBJ2-5|TRBD1|-
CASSDDREETQYF
TGTGCCAGCAGTGATGACAGGGAAGAGACCCAGTACTTC
>TRBV12-3/TRBV12-4|TRBJ2-3|-|-
CASSSFSPDTQYF
TGTGCCAGCAGTTCGTTTAGTCCGGATACGCAGTATTTT
>TRBV5-4|TRBJ1-1|-|-
CASSLTGYLRTEALF
TGTGCCAGCAGCTTGACCGGGTACCTTCGGACTGAAGCTCTCTTT
>TRBV7-9|TRBJ2-5|-|once
CASSSTYQETQYF
TGTGCCAGCAGCTCCACCTATCAAGAGACCCAGTACTTC
>TRBV29-1|TRBJ2-3|TRBD2|-
CSLRAGGSTDTQYF
TGCAGCCTCCGAGCGGGAGGGAGTACAGATACGCAGTATTTT
>TRBV25-1|TRBJ1-2|-|-
CASSGKTGTNYGYTF
TGTGCCAGCAGTGGGAAGACAGGAACGAACTATGGCTACACCTTC
>TRBV7-6|TRBJ2-7|TRBD2|-
CARGLAGTDNEEQYF
TGTGCTAGAGGTCTAGCGGGGACGGATAATGAGGAGCAGTACTTC
>TRBV7-8|TRBJ2-7|TRBD1|few
CASRGTGAYEQYF
TGTGCCAGCCGGGGGACAGGAGCCTACGAGCAGTACTTC
>TRBV7-6|TRBJ1-6|TRBD1|-
CASSIGQVGDSPLHF
TGTGCCAGCAGCATAGGACAGGTTGGGGATTCACCCCTCCACTTT
>TRBV19|TRBJ1-5|-|-
CASGYQPQHF
TGTGCCAGTGGATATCAGCCCCAGCATTTT
>TRBV25-1|TRBJ2-3|TRBD1|-
CASSESSRQGTDTQYF
TGTGCCAGCAGTGAATCATCCCGACAGGGCACGGATACGCAGTATTTT
>TRBV7-8|TRBJ1-1|-|-
CASSLVEQTAEAFF
TGTGCCAGCAGCTTAGTAGAACAGACGGCTGAAGCTTTCTTT
>TRBV2|TRBJ2-7|-|-
CASIGASGYEQYF
TGTGCCAGCATCGGGGCCAGCGGCTACGAGCAGTACTTC
>TRBV24-1|TRBJ2-1|-|-
CATSDLVGKEQFF
TGTGCCACCAGTGATTTAGTGGGGAAGGAGCAGTTCTTC
>TRBV7-9|TRBJ1-2|-|-
CASSRTDRSYGYTF
TGTGCCAGCAGCCGTACTGACAGGTCCTATGGCTACACCTTC
>TRBV2|TRBJ1-1|-|-
CATTPVGVNTEAFF
TGTGCCACCACCCCCGTGGGCGTGAACACTGAAGCTTTCTTT
>TRBV2|TRBJ2-2|-|-
CASSRGSGELFF
TGTGCCAGCAGTCGTGGTTCCGGGGAGCTGTTTTTT
>TRBV2|TRBJ2-5|-|-
CASRRDASETQYF
TGTGCCAGCAGGCGGGACGCCTCGGAGACCCAGTACTTC
>TRBV10-3|TRBJ2-7|TRBD2|-
CAISALGEGEQYF
TGTGCCATCAGTGCTTTAGGGGAGGGCGAGCAGTACTTC
>TRBV15|TRBJ1-3|-|few
CATSRDRGSSGNTIYF
TGTGCCACCAGCAGAGATCGCGGCAGCTCTGGAAACACCATATATTTT
>TRBV7-6|TRBJ2-3|TRBD2|-
CASSATGLAGVGDTQYF
TGTGCCAGCAGCGCTACGGGACTAGCGGGAGTGGGAGATACGCAGTATTTT
>TRBV11-1|TRBJ2-7|-|-
CASSSVGGPAQGGYEQYF
TGTGCCAGCAGCTCCGTGGGCGGTCCCGCACAGGGGGGGTACGAGCAGTACTTC
>TRBV6-2/TRBV6-3|TRBJ2-2|TRBD1|many
CASSSLEDRVVGELFF
TGTGCCAGCAGTTCTCTGGAGGACAGGGTGGTCGGGGAGCTGTTTTTT
>TRBV19|TRBJ1-3|-|-
CASSITNSGNTIYF
TGTGCCAGTAGTATAACCAACTCTGGAAACACCATATATTTT
>TRBV11-1|TRBJ2-2|TRBD2|-
CASSLEVASGTGELFF
TGTGCCAGCAGCTTAGAAGTCGCTAGCGGGACCGGGGAGCTGTTTTTT
>TRBV19|TRBJ1-2|TRBD1|-
CASSRWGTDYGYTF
TGTGCCAGCAGTCGATGGGGGACAGACTATGGCTACACCTTC
>TRBV10-1|TRBJ1-2|-|-
CASSVGDRVVYTF
TGCGCCAGCAGTGTGGGCGATCGTGTGGTCTACACCTTC
>TRBV24-1|TRBJ2-1|-|once
CATGHLDEQFF
TGTGCTACGGGCCATCTCGATGAGCAGTTCTTC
>TRBV5-1|TRBJ1-6|TRBD1|-
CASSVNRGALHF
TGCGCCAGCAGCGTTAACAGGGGCGCCCTCCACTTT
>TRBV12-3/TRBV12-4|TRBJ1-2|-|many
CASSVQHYGYTF
TGTGCCAGCTCGGTCCAACACTATGGCTACACCTTC
>TRBV7-9|TRBJ1-1|-|-
CASGRVNEAFF
TGTGCCAGCGGCCGGGTAAATGAAGCTTTCTTT
>TRBV5-1|TRBJ2-3|TRBD2|-
CASSPTSGGPDTQYF
TGCGCCAGCAGCCCTACTAGCGGGGGGCCGGATACGCAGTATTTT
>TRBV29-1|TRBJ1-1|-|-
CSSWANTEAFF
TGCAGCTCTTGGGCGAACACTGAAGCTTTCTTT